Following are 5 T cell receptor beta chains from one sample sequenced in a study of cytomegalovirus exposure and HLA in healthy donors. 13 Jbeta primers and 60 Vbeta primers were used for the PCR. Assay used: immunoSEQ multiplex PCR; TCRdb lists only in-frame clones, some missing. The sample comprises fewer than 250,000 clones, about 74% of which are singletons, and less than 20% rests with the top ten. Material for sequencing was PBMCs. The source of these receptors is a man aged 35-49 years in good health and CMV-seronegative.

Only a few counts were recorded for this clone. V usage is TRBV27 and J usage is TRBJ2-1; 12 nucleotides line up with TRBD2. This CDR3 comprises 17 residues. Germline trimming cut 5 bases from V and 8 bases from J; bases unmatched to any gene: 13. Per the germline V gene, CDR1 is MNHEY and CDR2 is SMNVEV (reference sequence). CDR3 sequence reads: CASSLRLAGALLDEQFF. CDR3 DNA sequence: TGTGCCAGCAGTCTACGACTAGCGGGAGCCCTATTGGATGAGCAGTTCTTC.

Comments on this clone: The junction departs from the called germline gene at one end, perhaps through a read error. The J gene is TRBJ1-4, the V gene TRBV6-5; 7 bases fit TRBD1. Germline V gene data show CDR1 as MNHEY and CDR2 as SVGAGI. CDR3 length: 14 residues. CDR3 DNA sequence: TGTGCCAGCAGGACAGGGACCACTAATGAAGAACTGTTTTTT. Translation: CASRTGTTNEELFF.

This clone was recorded a few times. This rearrangement joins TRBV7-9 to TRBJ2-2, with TRBD2 identical over 9 bases. The CDR3 extends over 16 amino acids. Germline V gene sequence: CDR1 SEHNR, CDR2 FQNEAQ (reference sequence). Trimming at V came to 2 bases and at J to 3 bases, leaving 4 bases not matched to a gene. Written as DNA, the CDR3 is TGTGCCAGCAGCTTATTACGCGGGGGGGACACCGGGGAGCTGTTTTTT. This encodes CASSLLRGGDTGELFF.

This chain connects TRBV7-9 to TRBJ2-7; D ambiguous. The CDR3 runs to 12 residues. CDR1 SEHNR and CDR2 FQNEAQ come from the germline V gene (reference sequence). V dropped 7 bases and J dropped 5 bases, with 12 bases sitting between them. The CDR3 nucleotides are TGTGCCAGCACCGCCGGTAAGAACGAGCAGTACTTC. It specifies CASTAGKNEQYF.

This chain links TRBV18 with TRBJ1-4; D ambiguous. The V end lost 5 bases, the J end lost 3 bases, and 10 bases lay between the germline ends. Germline-derived CDR1 and CDR2 are KGHSH and LQKENI. The CDR3 is 14 residues long. This CDR3 reads CASSSQRANEKLFF. The CDR3 bases are TGTGCCAGCTCATCACAGCGGGCTAATGAAAAACTGTTTTTT. Full variable domain (missing parts from reference TRBV18 and TRBJ1-4): NAGVMQNPRHLVRRRGQEARLRCSPMKGHSHVYWYRQLPEEGLKFMVYLQKENIIDESGMPKERFSAEFPKEGPSILRIQQVVRGDSAAYFCASSSQRANEKLFFGSGTQLSVL.